The rows below give T cell receptor beta chains drawn from one sample of a study of cytomegalovirus exposure and HLA in healthy donors. Sequencing used immunoSEQ multiplex PCR; TCRdb keeps in-frame clones, though not all of them. The sample shows under 200,000 clones, roughly 13% of them seen only once. The specimen was PBMCs. Receptors were obtained from a man aged 45-65 years in good health and CMV-seropositive. Both conserved end residues are part of each CDR3. Fields, in order: CDR3 length, V gene, J gene, CDR3 protein.

16	TRBV7-7	TRBJ2-5	CASSLGMAGGQETQYF
14	TRBV10-3	TRBJ2-3	CAIMKEGDADTQYF
13	TRBV30	TRBJ1-6	CAWSVQENSPLHF
13	TRBV7-8	TRBJ2-1	CASSLLEHNEQFF
15	TRBV2	TRBJ1-6	CASKAVGANNSPLHF
14	TRBV15	TRBJ1-6	CATSTEGRGSPLHF
13	TRBV4-3	TRBJ2-7	CASSHEGLDEQYF
15	TRBV6-4	TRBJ2-2	CASSPLSSGTGELFF
16	TRBV9	TRBJ2-2	CASSFRGQGGTGELFF
14	TRBV19	TRBJ1-2	CASGLTGVGFGYTF
15	TRBV6-5	TRBJ1-2	CASSYFDGDLRGYTF